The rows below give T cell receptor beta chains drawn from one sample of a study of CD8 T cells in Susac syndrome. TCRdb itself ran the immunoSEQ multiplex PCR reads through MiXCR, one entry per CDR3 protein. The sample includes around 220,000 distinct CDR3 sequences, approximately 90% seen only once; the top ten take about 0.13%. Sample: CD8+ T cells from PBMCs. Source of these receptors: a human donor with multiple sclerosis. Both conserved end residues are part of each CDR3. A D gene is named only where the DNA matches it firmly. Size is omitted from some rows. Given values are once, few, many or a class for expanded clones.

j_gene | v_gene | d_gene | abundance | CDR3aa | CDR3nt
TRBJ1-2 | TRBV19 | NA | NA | CASTPSGTPNYGYTF | TGTGCCAGTACCCCTTCCGGGACACCTAACTATGGCTACACCTTC
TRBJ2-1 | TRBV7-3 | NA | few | CASSFEGNEQFF | TGTGCCAGCAGCTTTGAAGGGAATGAGCAGTTCTTC
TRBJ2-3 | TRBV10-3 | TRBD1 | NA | CATTGTGVGTDTQYF | TGTGCCACCACCGGGACAGGGGTCGGCACAGATACGCAGTATTTT
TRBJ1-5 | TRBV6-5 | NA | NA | CASSYPGGAQHF | TGTGCCAGCAGTTACCCCGGCGGGGCCCAGCATTTT
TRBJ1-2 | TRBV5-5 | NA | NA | CASSQLTARAKGYTF | TGTGCCAGCAGCCAACTAACGGCCCGGGCCAAGGGCTACACCTTC
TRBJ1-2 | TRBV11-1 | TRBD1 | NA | CASSLAFPGTGGTPNYGYTF | TGTGCCAGCAGCTTAGCGTTCCCCGGGACAGGGGGTACTCCTAACTATGGCTACACCTTC
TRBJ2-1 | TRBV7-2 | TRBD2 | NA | CASSGLAGPSYNEQFF | TGTGCCAGCAGCGGACTAGCGGGACCATCCTACAATGAGCAGTTCTTC
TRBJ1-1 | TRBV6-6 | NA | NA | CASSYDDSMNTEAFF | TGTGCCAGCAGTTACGACGACAGCATGAACACTGAAGCTTTCTTT
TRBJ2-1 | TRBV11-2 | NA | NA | CASSLGAGKGNEQFF | TGTGCCAGCAGCTTAGGGGCGGGGAAAGGCAATGAGCAGTTCTTC
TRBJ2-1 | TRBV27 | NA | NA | CASSLLFGGGYNEQFF | TGTGCCAGCAGTTTACTGTTCGGGGGTGGCTACAATGAGCAGTTCTTC
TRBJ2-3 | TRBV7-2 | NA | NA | CASTASEARIDTQYF | TGTGCCAGCACCGCTAGCGAAGCTCGGATAGATACGCAGTATTTT
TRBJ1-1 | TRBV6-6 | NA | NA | CASSYSNPFNTEAFF | TGTGCCAGCAGTTACTCGAATCCATTTAACACTGAAGCTTTCTTT
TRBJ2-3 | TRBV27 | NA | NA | CASMQGLYPTDTQYF | TGTGCCAGCATGCAGGGCCTATATCCCACAGATACGCAGTATTTT
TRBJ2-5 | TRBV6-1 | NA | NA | CASSEGTGRETQYF | TGTGCCAGCAGTGAAGGTACAGGGCGGGAGACCCAGTACTTC
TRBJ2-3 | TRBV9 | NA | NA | CASSRDGTPVDTQYF | TGTGCCAGCAGCCGCGACGGGACCCCCGTTGATACGCAGTATTTT
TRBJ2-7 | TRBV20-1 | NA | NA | CSARDDYSYEQYF | TGCAGTGCTAGAGATGACTACTCCTACGAGCAGTACTTC
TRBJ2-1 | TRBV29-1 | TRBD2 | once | CSVEDLASGRGNEQFF | TGCAGCGTTGAAGATCTGGCTAGCGGGAGAGGAAATGAGCAGTTCTTC
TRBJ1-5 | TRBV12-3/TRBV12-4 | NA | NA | CASSLGGPDQPQHF | TGTGCCAGCAGTTTGGGGGGACCGGATCAGCCCCAGCATTTT
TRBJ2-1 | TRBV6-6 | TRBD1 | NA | CASIKQGATYNEQFF | TGTGCCAGCATTAAACAGGGGGCCACCTACAATGAGCAGTTCTTC
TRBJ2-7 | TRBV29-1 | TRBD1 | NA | CSVGGGPSSYEQYF | TGCAGCGTTGGAGGGGGCCCCAGCTCCTACGAGCAGTACTTC
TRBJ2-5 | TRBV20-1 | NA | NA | CSARPRLEEETQYF | TGCAGTGCTCGACCCCGTCTTGAGGAAGAGACCCAGTACTTC
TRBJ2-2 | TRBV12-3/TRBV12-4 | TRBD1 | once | CASSSSDRGITGELFF | TGTGCCAGCAGCTCGTCGGACAGGGGGATAACCGGGGAGCTGTTTTTT
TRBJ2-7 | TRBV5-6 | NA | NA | CASSFFQGRWGEQYF | TGTGCCAGCAGCTTCTTCCAGGGACGTTGGGGAGAGCAGTACTTC
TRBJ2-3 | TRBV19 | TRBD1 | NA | CASSPGTGRALTDTQYF | TGTGCCAGTAGTCCAGGGACAGGACGGGCCCTCACAGATACGCAGTATTTT
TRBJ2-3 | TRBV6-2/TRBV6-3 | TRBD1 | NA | CASQNERKWDRSTDTQYF | TGTGCCAGCCAAAATGAGAGGAAGTGGGACAGAAGCACAGATACGCAGTATTTT
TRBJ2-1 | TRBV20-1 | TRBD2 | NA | CSATLGRGSYNEQFF | TGCAGTGCTACTCTGGGGAGGGGCTCCTACAATGAGCAGTTCTTC
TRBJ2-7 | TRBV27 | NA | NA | CASSPLTKFYEQYF | TGTGCCAGCAGTCCCCTCACGAAGTTCTACGAGCAGTACTTC
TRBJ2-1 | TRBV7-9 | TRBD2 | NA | CASSFGTSGSWDEQFF | TGTGCCAGCAGCTTTGGGACTAGCGGGAGTTGGGATGAGCAGTTCTTC